This paragraph covers one TCR beta chain sequence. The antigen it recognizes is unknown. In total, roughly 710 healthy bone marrow donors made up the cohort. Cohort members were all nominally healthy when sampled, although unrecorded immune exposures were likely present. The donor tested CMV seronegative and was one of the 352 seronegative cohort members. Each donor provided a peripheral blood sample, and peripheral blood mononuclear cells were used for TCR beta sequencing. The Qiagen DNeasy Blood Extraction Kit was used to extract genomic DNA from the blood cell samples. These data are taken from a study of cytomegalovirus exposure and HLA in healthy donors (dated by TCRdb to about 2017). Notes on the research overall: An earlier analysis of some 550 of the donors reported about 250 Gb of sequence data and roughly 100 million unique TCR beta sequences from approximately 180 million T cells. An earlier analysis of a few hundred of the donors applied high-throughput TCR beta sequencing to assess whether each TCR beta V gene segment acted as functional or pseudogenic. A later analysis re-examined previously published TCR beta repertoires from 600 to 700 donors and added high-resolution HLA genotyping to investigate patterns of TCR occurrence. Class I and class II HLA loci were covered by the typing at four-digit resolution. The study aimed to test whether signatures of past pathogen exposure could be identified by cataloging public T cell receptors. In addition to the first cohort of 666 subjects, a separate validation cohort of 120 different subjects was used. Because of strong linkage in the cohort, roughly five DR-DQ haplotypes were treated as single units for association and clustering. In the later analysis, no new phenotypic data were used to find candidate immune exposures; instead, reliance was placed on TCR beta sequences and their occurrence across donors. All discovery cohort repertoires had been generated on a single sequencing platform. The genetic ancestry cluster associated with self-reported Caucasian donors included approximately 85% of the approximately 430 genotyped donors. Donor age, sex, ethnicity and CMV serostatus were compiled together with the repertoire data. Approximately 310 gigabases of sequencing data and tens of millions of unique TCR sequences were included in an early release covering around 600 HLA-typed donors. A later genetic analysis took genome-wide SNP genotypes for about 55% of the roughly 670 donors and used that subset as a discovery cohort. The number of typed donors differed by locus: about 620-640 for A, B, C, DRB1 and DQB1; approximately 520 for DQA1; fewer than 610 for DPA1; and 400 to 480 for DPB1. On average, about 200,000 unique TCR beta nucleotide sequences were sequenced per donor among several hundred genotyped donors of the cohort, with roughly 20% of those sequences being non-productive. To predict cytomegalovirus infection status, the study combined high-throughput TCR immunosequencing, statistical association of individual TCRs with disease status, and machine learning. The study profiled the T cell repertoires of more than 500 subjects by immunosequencing and related them to cytomegalovirus serostatus.

Library method: the immunoSEQ multiplex PCR assay. A mixture of 60 forward primers for TCR Vbeta segments and 13 reverse primers for TCR Jbeta segments was used in the multiplex PCR. The CDR3 region of rearranged TCR beta genes was amplified from genomic DNA by a multiplex PCR assay. On the Illumina HiSeq System, the amplified TCR beta libraries were sequenced as 87-base-pair reads. The authors' analysis ran thus. A later analysis counted tens of millions of unique TCR beta chains across the 666 repertoires, and around 9.9 million of these chains were shared by at least two donors. A nearest-neighbor algorithm error-corrected the raw reads and collapsed the reads into unique sequences, merging closely related sequences to remove PCR and sequencing errors. To assign V, D and J gene segments, CDR3 sequences were aligned to IMGT reference sequences. For a sequence to be retained, a match of at least six nucleotides to both a V gene segment and a J gene segment was required. A rearrangement was called productive if the CDR3 had no stop codons and remained in frame with V and J, and every other rearrangement was called non-productive. Following IMGT convention, CDR3 was defined as the stretch from the second conserved V-encoded cysteine up to the conserved J-encoded phenylalanine. Sequences without an unambiguous match to a single V gene segment were excluded from the earlier analysis of a few hundred of the donors. In an earlier analysis of approximately 610 of the donors, V segments were called functional above 56.7% productive rearrangements and were called segregating when the between-donor standard deviation exceeded 5%. A statistical classification framework was built for diagnosing cytomegalovirus status from the catalog of TCR beta chain sequences. In a later analysis, V and J genes were assigned by comparing TCR nucleotide sequences against IMGT/GENE-DB human TR gene sequences. Using the TCRdist pipeline, a later analysis assigned CDR3 sequences along with most-parsimonious VDJ recombination scenarios. In a later analysis, every TCR beta chain was defined by the combination of its CDR3 amino acid sequence and its V-gene family, and reads without a unique V-gene family were dropped. In a later analysis, 450 to 600 highly shared, low-generation-probability nucleotide sequences were removed to address suspected cross-contamination and a sequencing artifact. For each public chain, a later analysis derived a clonal expansion index from normalized ranks of inferred template counts within each repertoire. In a later analysis, generation probabilities were computed using a VDJ recombination model fitted to out-of-frame rearrangements, and the results were checked against IGoR. A later analysis scored TCR-TCR, TCR-HLA and TCR-CMV co-occurrence with hypergeometric tests, applying a repertoire-size bias correction to TCR pairs. To estimate false discovery rates, a later analysis permuted the HLA or CMV assignments 20 times. In a later analysis, co-occurring TCRs were grouped using DBSCAN, and TCRdist sequence similarity was added for clustering within HLA-allele-positive subsets. Repertoires with fewer than 30,000 or more than 120,000 public chains, plus five repertoires with anomalous nucleotide sharing, were excluded from co-occurrence clustering. This is the immuneACCESS table as TCRdb keeps it, with only in-frame sequences that have V and J called. A part of the clones is gone; compared with another copy, unresolved V genes explain less than half, and the rest is unexplained. V and J calls and clone size are those listed in that table; D and trimming were worked out from the DNA. The table kept for this sample lists tens of thousands of clones. Around 3.6% of the sample is held by the ten biggest clonotypes.

Overall study results and their limits: In vitro tests confirmed that a few of the cytomegalovirus-associated TCR beta chains recognize cytomegalovirus antigens. In a later analysis, HLA-associated TCR beta chains were found to be more clonally expanded and to have lower generation probabilities than equally common non-associated chains. A later analysis found that most CMV-associated TCR beta chains appeared HLA-restricted, with HLA associations seemingly driven largely by CMV exposure. Because HLA typing was unavailable for some donors at each locus, only the typed subset was used in association tests. In a later analysis, TCR association rates were found to vary across HLA loci, with the most associated TCRs seen for DRB1 alleles and the fewest for HLA-C alleles. Compared with the roughly 710-donor mean, donors in an Asian-associated ancestry cluster had fewer N-insertions in productive TCRs, according to a later genetic analysis. A further reported finding was that TCR beta sequences accurately predicted the HLA-A and HLA-B alleles for most subjects in the first cohort. In a later analysis, several top co-occurrence clusters were reported to appear linked to parvovirus B19, influenza, CMV and Epstein-Barr virus. A later genetic analysis associated a missense DCLRE1C variant with V-gene and J-gene trimming of TCR beta chains, and an independent cohort replicated the association. Only TCR beta chains were sequenced in this cohort, and the absence of alpha or paired-chain data limited detectable features. Across donors, most TCR sequences were observed very rarely, whereas some public TCRs were present in many individuals. Broadly in line with IMGT annotations, most TCR beta V segments showed up in productive rearrangements about 90% or about 30% of the time in an earlier analysis of a few hundred of the donors. The sequencing pipeline was judged likely to have produced a cluster of highly shared sequence variants as a technical artifact. Presence/absence analyses assumed roughly uniform sequencing depth across donors, an assumption that may not hold. The earlier analysis of 450 to 700 of the donors excluded roughly 17 rarely observed V segments, including chromosome 9 orphons, because counts were too low. The classifier was reported to diagnose cytomegalovirus status with high specificity and sensitivity in both the original and validation cohorts. CMV serostatus was the only immune exposure information available for the cohort. Specific HLA alleles were associated with 15,000 to 20,000 TCR beta sequences at a false discovery rate of 0.05 in a later analysis. Some IMGT-functional V segments, including TRBV6-2 and TRBV6-3, could not be told apart with the 87-base-pair reads, so those segments were excluded. According to the authors, the approach could potentially be generalized to other disease states and immunological phenotypes. When HLA alleles, especially DR and DQ, strongly co-occurred, attributing TCR associations to individual alleles was difficult. Correlated functional status among segregating V segments might reflect linkage disequilibrium, but an unknown experimental factor could not be ruled out. A total of some 180 TCR beta chains were listed by the study as associated with cytomegalovirus.

The germline V gene sets CDR1 to SGHRS and CDR2 to YFSETQ. Including cysteine and phenylalanine, the CDR3 has 13 amino acids. Only the CDR3 DNA is retained, 39 bases long and in frame from the first base. V is clipped by 5 bases and J by 3 bases, and the sequence between their germline boundaries is 11 bases long. The sample was PBMCs. The sequence was obtained from a young woman in good health and CMV-seronegative. The sequence is built from TRBV5-1 and TRBJ2-5; a tentative D match to TRBD2 spans 6 bases. The nucleotides read TGCGCCAGCAGGCGGGGCAGAGAAGAGACCCAGTACTTC. The translation is CASRRGREETQYF.